Detailed here is one T cell receptor beta chain. Produced via immunoSEQ multiplex PCR; TCRdb's table is partial and in-frame only. The repertoire holds over a million clones, with around 76% as singletons. Each of the donors was a healthy adult who was HIV-negative and had not had a recent acute infection or vaccination. This specimen belongs to a study of shared clonotypes between healthy human individuals. The length of the CDR3 is 15 residues. Germline V gene data show CDR1 as SGHNT and CDR2 as YYREEE (reference sequence). V shed 1 base and J shed 2 bases, with 13 bases lying between them. This sequence joins TRBV5-4 and TRBJ2-7; tentatively, D is TRBD2 (6 bases). The clonotype was recovered from a man between 18 and 35 years old in good health. Sample: memory CD4+ T cells sorted from blood. The subset was: CD45RA-negative fraction. The CDR3 loop reads CASSLSVAATYEQYF. The CDR3 DNA follows: TGTGCCAGCAGCTTGTCGGTAGCGGCGACCTACGAGCAGTACTTC.